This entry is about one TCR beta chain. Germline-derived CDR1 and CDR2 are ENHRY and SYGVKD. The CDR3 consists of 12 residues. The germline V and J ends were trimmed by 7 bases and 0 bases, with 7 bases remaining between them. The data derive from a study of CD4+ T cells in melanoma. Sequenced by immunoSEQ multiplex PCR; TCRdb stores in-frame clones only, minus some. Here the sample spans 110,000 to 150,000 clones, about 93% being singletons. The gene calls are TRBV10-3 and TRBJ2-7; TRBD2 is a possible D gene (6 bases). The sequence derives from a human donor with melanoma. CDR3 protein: CAIKDYSYEQYF. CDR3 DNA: TGTGCCATCAAGGACTACTCCTACGAGCAGTACTTC.